The clone carrying this T cell receptor (beta chain) has a single count. Its antigen is not known. The Oncomine TCR Beta short-read assay was applied to DNA of cultured CD4+ T cells. From the PCR reads, TCRdb called clonotypes with MiXCR, one entry per CDR3 protein. In the table there are over 10,000 distinct CDR3 sequences, around three fifths of which are singletons. Noted treatment: roughly ten-day PBMC culture with coronavirus spike peptide pools or control peptides (ViraFEST assay). This entry comes from a study of vaccination and CD4 T cells after COVID-19. V lost 3 bases, J lost 2 bases, and 17 bases lay in between. The CDR3 has 17 amino acids. Per germline, CDR1 MGHRA and CDR2 YSYEKL.

Sequenced input: CD4+ T cells from blood, cultured in vitro. This chain joins TRBV4-1 and TRBJ1-5, with D perhaps TRBD1 (6 bases). The clonotype originates from a human donor who had recovered from COVID-19. The CDR3 reads CASSQGRGGSRNQPQHF. Here the CDR3 DNA reads TGCGCCAGCAGCCAGGGGAGGGGGGGATCGCGCAATCAGCCCCAGCATTTT.